Each of the 28 T cell receptor beta chains below was sequenced from the same sample in a study of T cells in Graves' hyperthyroidism and ophthalmopathy. What was amplified from RNA transcripts were TCR beta CDR3 regions. During a first-round RT-PCR of the TCR CDR3, the HTBI primer set was used. MiXCR was run by TCRdb on the multiplex PCR reads, yielding one entry per CDR3 protein. The table lists approximately 640,000 distinct CDR3 sequences, under 20% of them singletons. Material: blood. These receptors all stem from a woman aged 30 to 39 with Graves' hyperthyroidism.

This clonotype was counted at least ten times. The rearrangement links TRBV11-2 to TRBJ1-5; D gene uncertain. The CDR3 loop spans 14 amino acids. Germline V gene lookup returns CDR1 SGHAT and CDR2 FQNNGV. Trimming took off 5 bases at V and 0 bases at J, with 8 bases between the two ends. The DNA for the CDR3 is TGTGCCAGCAGCCACGAAGATAGCAATCAGCCCCAGCATTTT. It yields the protein CASSHEDSNQPQHF. The whole variable domain, remainder taken from reference TRBV11-2 and TRBJ1-5, is EAGVAQSPRYKIIEKRQSVAFWCNPISGHATLYWYQQILGQGPKLLIQFQNNGVVDDSQLPKDRFSAERLKGVDSTLKIQPAKLEDSAVYLCASSHEDSNQPQHFGDGTRLSIL.

This clonotype was detected ten times or more. This sequence joins TRBV7-9 and TRBJ2-1; 9 bases match TRBD2. V gave up 5 bases and J gave up 2 bases; unmatched junction bases: 10. CDR1 is SEHNR, CDR2 FQNEAQ, per germline (reference sequence). The length of the CDR3 is 17 residues. The CDR3 nucleotides are TGTGCCAGCAGCCTGGGCCGTAGCGGGAGTCCCTACAATGAGCAGTTCTTC. This codes for CASSLGRSGSPYNEQFF.

V and J are TRBV9 and TRBJ2-1, with D maybe TRBD1 (5 bases). Trimming took 0 bases from V and 4 from J, leaving 11 bases between them. Per the germline V gene, CDR1 is SGDLS and CDR2 is YYNGEE. The CDR3 length is 15 residues. The CDR3: CASSVDWTPYNEQFF. The CDR3 DNA reads TGTGCCAGCAGCGTAGATTGGACACCGTACAATGAGCAGTTCTTC.

This clonotype was detected ten times or more. The CDR3 DNA is TGTGCCAGCACCGGCGGCAGGGGTAGCGAGACCCAGTACTTC. Protein sequence: CASTGGRGSETQYF. The genes are TRBV12-3 or TRBV12-4 and TRBJ2-5; tentatively, D is TRBD1 (6 bases). Trimming took off 7 bases at V and 5 bases at J, with 17 bases between the two ends. This CDR3 is 14 amino acids long.

V is TRBV10-3 and J is TRBJ2-7; 7 nucleotides match TRBD2. Germline V gives CDR1 ENHRY, CDR2 SYGVKD. Germline trimming cut 2 bases from V and 6 bases from J; bases unmatched to any gene: 7. This CDR3 has 14 amino acids. The CDR3 region is CAISEPPAGIEQYF. DNA for the CDR3: TGTGCCATCAGTGAGCCCCCAGCGGGGATCGAGCAGTACTTC.

This clonotype was picked up many times. The chain recombines TRBV20-1 with TRBJ2-1, with 7 bases aligning to TRBD2. V lost 4 bases to trimming and J lost 4 bases; unmatched junction nucleotides: 19. Germline CDR1 and CDR2: DFQATT and SNEGSKA (reference sequence). CDR3 length: 18 residues. The CDR3 DNA follows: TGCAGTGCTATCGATTATTTAAACCGGGACTACACGTACAATGAGCAGTTCTTC. This codes for CSAIDYLNRDYTYNEQFF.

For this clonotype: A much larger clone differs by one base, so this may be a read error. The rearrangement uses TRBV30 and TRBJ2-2; D perhaps matches TRBD2 (7 bases). Germline V gives CDR1 GTSNPN, CDR2 SVGIG (reference sequence). The CDR3 is 13 amino acids. The CDR3 sequence: CTWSPGEGGELFF. CDR3 nucleotide sequence: TGTACCTGGAGCCCAGGGGAGGGCGGGGAGCTGTTTTTT.

DNA for the CDR3: TGTGCCAGCAGCCAAGTTAGCGGGAGGGCCCGTCCCGGGCATACGCAGTATTTT. Translating gives CASSQVSGRARPGHTQYF. The chain is built from TRBV3-1 and TRBJ2-3; 11 bases align to TRBD2. The CDR3 is made up of 18 amino acids. Losses at the gene ends were 1 base for V and 7 bases for J; bases not matched to a gene: 13. Germline values: CDR1 LGHDT, CDR2 YNNKEL (reference sequence).

This clonotype turned up a few times. This chain uses TRBV5-6 with TRBJ2-7; D is uncertain. The CDR3 is 17 amino acids. Germline V gives CDR1 SGHDT, CDR2 YYEEEE. Trimming stripped 2 bases from V and 1 base from J, with 19 bases between. This CDR3 is CASSFRLGSALSYEQYF. DNA of the CDR3: TGTGCCAGCAGCTTTCGCCTCGGGTCAGCCCTATCCTACGAGCAGTACTTC.

This clonotype turned up a few times. CDR3 sequence (DNA): TGCAGTGCTAGAGATTTCTTGGCGGGATGGGACTACAATGAGCAGTTCTTC. It specifies CSARDFLAGWDYNEQFF. V usage is TRBV20-1 and J usage is TRBJ2-1; tentative D call: TRBD2 (6 bases). Germline CDR1 reads DFQATT; CDR2 reads SNEGSKA (reference sequence). The V gene lost 0 bases and the J gene lost 3 bases, with 18 bases spanning the gap. This CDR3 spans 17 amino acids.

The chain combines TRBV6-6 with TRBJ2-1; D gene ambiguous. Trimming stripped 0 bases from V and 5 bases from J, with 5 bases between. CDR1 and CDR2 from the germline V gene are MNHNY and SVGAGI (reference sequence). The CDR3 has 13 amino acids. Here the CDR3 DNA reads TGTGCCAGCAGTTACTCGCGAAACAATGAGCAGTTCTTC. Translation: CASSYSRNNEQFF.

There are many counts of this clonotype. This rearrangement joins TRBV27 to TRBJ1-5; D unclear. CDR3 size: 13 residues. V lost 2 bases, J lost 5 bases, and 7 bases lay in between. CDR1 MNHEY and CDR2 SMNVEV come from the germline V gene (reference sequence). CDR3 in amino acids: CASSLRRYQPQHF. CDR3 coding DNA: TGTGCCAGCAGTTTAAGGCGGTATCAGCCCCAGCATTTT.

This clonotype came up a few times. This chain links TRBV7-9 with TRBJ1-4; no reliable D call. The CDR3 totals 17 residues. The germline V gene has CDR1 SEHNR and CDR2 FQNEAQ (reference sequence). V was shortened by 2 bases and J by 7 bases, with 20 bases between the two germline ends. CDR3 sequence reads: CASSLYWGSPSPEKLFF. CDR3 coding DNA: TGTGCCAGCAGCTTATACTGGGGATCCCCGTCCCCTGAAAAACTGTTTTTT.

Concerning this clonotype itself: The germline gene is not matched at one end of the junction; a read error may be the cause. This chain connects TRBV6-5 to TRBJ2-3; possibly TRBD1 for D (5 bases). The CDR3 is 16 amino acids. Germline V gene lookup returns CDR1 MNHEY and CDR2 SVGAGI. The CDR3 sequence is CASNYSLDSLRDTQYF. The CDR3 region has the DNA TGTGCCAGCAATTACTCCCTCGACAGCCTTAGGGATACGCAGTATTTT.

This clonotype came up many times. The rearrangement joins TRBV27 to TRBJ1-2; 11 nucleotides line up with TRBD1. The germline gives CDR1 MNHEY, CDR2 SMNVEV (reference sequence). There are 15 residues in the CDR3. Unmatched junction bases numbered 7, after V lost 5 bases and J lost 5 bases. The CDR3 loop is CASSPGTGGFYGYTF. For the CDR3, the DNA is TGTGCCAGCAGTCCCGGGACAGGGGGTTTTTATGGCTACACCTTC.

Many counts were recorded for this clonotype. The chain employs TRBV27 and TRBJ1-2, with 10 positions matching TRBD1. V shed 4 bases and J 7 bases; nucleotides not matched to a gene: 15. Germline CDR1 MNHEY, CDR2 SMNVEV (reference sequence). CDR3 length: 17 residues. The CDR3 spells CASSSIATGGVFSGYTF. The CDR3 DNA sequence: TGTGCCAGCAGTTCCATTGCGACAGGGGGCGTTTTCAGTGGCTACACCTTC.

The J gene is TRBJ2-5, the V gene TRBV24-1; D uncertain. The CDR3 length is 15 residues. The germline gives CDR1 KGHDR, CDR2 SFDVKD. Trimming cost V 3 bases and J 7 bases, with 17 bases left between them. CDR3 region: CATSDPGPRPWTQYF. DNA of the CDR3: TGTGCCACCAGTGATCCTGGACCTCGCCCCTGGACCCAGTACTTC.

The V and J genes are TRBV7-9 and TRBJ1-2; D is uncertain. Trimming took off 1 base at V and 8 bases at J, with 14 bases between the two ends. CDR3 length: 14 residues. Germline CDR1 is SEHNR and CDR2 is FQNEAQ (reference sequence). The CDR3 here is CASSLVGLLAGYTF. The CDR3 coding sequence is TGTGCCAGCAGCTTAGTCGGATTGTTGGCGGGCTACACCTTC.

This chain connects TRBV27 to TRBJ1-4; D remains unclear. V lost 7 bases and J lost 8, with 17 bases in between. This CDR3 has 14 residues. Germline lookup yields CDR1 MNHEY and CDR2 SMNVEV (reference sequence). CDR3 DNA sequence: TGTGCCAGCACTAGACTTCCGCGAGGGGAAAAACTGTTTTTT. Translated, it gives CASTRLPRGEKLFF.

This clonotype was recorded a few times. The rearrangement joins TRBV7-9 to TRBJ2-3; TRBD2 agrees at 7 bases. The CDR3 is 16 amino acids. The V segment lost 7 bases and the J segment 4 bases; nucleotides outside the gene matches: 14. Germline values: CDR1 SEHNR, CDR2 FQNEAQ (reference sequence). Here the CDR3 reads CASISGIRASADTQYF. DNA of the CDR3: TGTGCCAGCATAAGCGGGATTCGCGCTAGTGCAGATACGCAGTATTTT.

Details on this clonotype: This CDR3 fails to terminate in the conserved phenylalanine or tryptophan, so it likely reflects a read error. J is TRBJ2-1 and V is TRBV18; D might be TRBD1 (5 bases). CDR1 and CDR2 from the germline V gene are KGHSH and LQKENI. CDR3 length: 16 amino acids. Trimming took 0 bases from V and 0 from J, leaving 9 bases between them. The CDR3 sequence is CASSPPRQGSYNEQFL. CDR3 bases: TGTGCCAGCTCACCACCCCGCCAGGGCTCCTACAATGAGCAGTTCCTC.

V gene TRBV6-1 combines with J gene TRBJ1-1; no firm D call. V shed 6 bases and J shed 3 bases, with 11 bases lying between them. Per germline, CDR1 MNHNS and CDR2 SASEGT. This CDR3 region has 13 residues. CDR3 sequence reads: CASRASRDTEAFF. CDR3 sequence (DNA): TGTGCCAGCAGAGCTTCGAGGGACACTGAAGCTTTCTTT.

There are many counts of this clonotype. J is TRBJ2-5 and V is TRBV27; D gene ambiguous. CDR1 MNHEY and CDR2 SMNVEV come from the germline V gene (reference sequence). The CDR3 loop spans 11 amino acids. V dropped 8 bases and J dropped 2 bases, with 6 bases sitting between them. The DNA for the CDR3 is TGTGCCAGCCGCGTACAAGAGACCCAGTACTTC. Its translation: CASRVQETQYF.

V and J are TRBV5-1 and TRBJ2-7, with 12 bases lining up with TRBD2. Trimming at V came to 5 bases and at J to 5 bases, leaving 5 bases not matched to a gene. The CDR3 is made up of 14 amino acids. CDR1 and CDR2 from the germline V gene are SGHRS and YFSETQ. The CDR3 nucleotides are TGCGCCAGCAGGGTGACTAGCGGGAGCAACGAGCAGTACTTC. Amino acids: CASRVTSGSNEQYF.

This chain links TRBV4-1 with TRBJ1-1; D is undetermined. Trimming shortened V by 1 base and J by 6 bases, and 6 bases separated the two germline ends. Looked up from germline, CDR1 is MGHRA and CDR2 is YSYEKL. The CDR3 has 12 amino acids. CDR3 in DNA: TGCGCCAGCAGCCAAGTCCGTTCTGAAGCTTTCTTT. Protein product: CASSQVRSEAFF.

This clonotype was recorded many times. This chain uses TRBV2 with TRBJ2-7; TRBD2 matches at 9 bases. The CDR3 length is 14 residues. Germline-derived CDR1 and CDR2 are SNHLY and FYNNEI. The ends lost 6 bases at V and 2 bases at J; junction bases unmatched: 5. The CDR3 sequence is CASSGTSGPYEQYF. CDR3 sequence (DNA): TGTGCCAGCAGCGGTACTAGCGGGCCCTACGAGCAGTACTTC.

V is TRBV19 and J is TRBJ1-5, with a weak D call TRBD1 (5 bases). Germline assignment: CDR1 LNHDA and CDR2 SQIVND (reference sequence). The CDR3 sequence is 13 residues long. Trimming removed 5 bases at V and 7 bases at J, with 12 bases between. The CDR3 here is CASSPGHYQPQHF. For the CDR3, the DNA is TGTGCCAGTAGTCCCGGACATTACCAGCCCCAGCATTTT.

In this sample, this clonotype turned up a few times. The chain carries TRBV5-8 and TRBJ2-7; possible D gene TRBD1, 6 bases. CDR1 is SGHTS and CDR2 is YDEGEE in the germline V gene. Trimming cost V 5 bases and J 2 bases, with 14 bases left between them. This CDR3 region has 14 residues. CDR3 bases: TGTGCCAGCAGGTCAAACACAGGGCCCTACGAGCAGTACTTC. It specifies CASRSNTGPYEQYF.